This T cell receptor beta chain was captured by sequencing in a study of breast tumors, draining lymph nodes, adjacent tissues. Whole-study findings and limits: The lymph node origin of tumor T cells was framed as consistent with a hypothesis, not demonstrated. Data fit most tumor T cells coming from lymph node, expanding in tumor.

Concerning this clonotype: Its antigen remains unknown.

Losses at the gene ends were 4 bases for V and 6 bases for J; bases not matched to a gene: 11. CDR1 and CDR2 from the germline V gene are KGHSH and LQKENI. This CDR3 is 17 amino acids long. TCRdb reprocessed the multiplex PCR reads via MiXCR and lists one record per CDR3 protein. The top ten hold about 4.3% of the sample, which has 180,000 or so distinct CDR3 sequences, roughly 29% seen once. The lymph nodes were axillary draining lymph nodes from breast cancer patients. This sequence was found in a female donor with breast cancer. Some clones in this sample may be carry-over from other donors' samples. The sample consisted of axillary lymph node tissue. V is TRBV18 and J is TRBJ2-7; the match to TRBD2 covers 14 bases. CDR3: CASSQLPGLAGAAEQYF. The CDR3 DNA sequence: TGTGCCAGCTCACAACTACCGGGACTAGCGGGAGCGGCCGAGCAGTACTTC.